The 4 T cell receptor beta chains below were found in one sample sequenced in a study of Graves' ophthalmopathy and Graves' hyperthyroidism. As the template, RNA transcripts were used to amplify TCR beta CDR3 regions. HTBI primers were used in a first-round RT-PCR, which preceded a second-round multiplex PCR. Each CDR3 protein is one row after TCRdb ran MiXCR on the multiplex PCR reads. Seen here are around 1.1 million distinct CDR3 sequences, approximately 35% observed once, and the top ten hold around 10%. The source material was peripheral blood or thyroid tissue (not recorded which). All receptors derive from an adult man with Graves' hyperthyroidism.

In its sample, this clonotype was seen many times. The rearrangement joins TRBV9 to TRBJ2-2; 7 positions agree with TRBD1. V was clipped by 4 bases and J by 7 bases; unmatched bases: 10. The CDR3 loop spans 15 amino acids. The germline V gene encodes CDR1 SGDLS and CDR2 YYNGEE. In DNA, the CDR3 is TGTGCCAGCAGCCCTCGACAGGGTGGAATCGGGGAGCTGTTTTTT. It is translated as CASSPRQGGIGELFF. Based on the CDR3 plus reference TRBV9 and TRBJ2-2, the full variable domain is DSGVTQTPKHLITATGQRVTLRCSPRSGDLSVYWYQQSLDQGLQFLIQYYNGEERAKGNILERFSAQQFPDLHSELNLSSLELGDSALYFCASSPRQGGIGELFFGEGSRLTVL.

The J gene is TRBJ2-2, the V gene TRBV20-1; D assignment may be TRBD1 or TRBD2 (5 bases each). Looked up from germline, CDR1 is DFQATT and CDR2 is SNEGSKA (reference sequence). CDR3 length: 13 amino acids. V lost 5 bases and J lost 3, with 10 bases in between. The CDR3, as DNA: TGCAGTGCTTCCCTGGGGGACACCGGGGAGCTGTTTTTT. This translates into CSASLGDTGELFF.

The gene calls are TRBV20-1 and TRBJ1-4; D unclear. V was clipped by 4 bases and J by 6 bases, with 9 bases between them. The CDR3 is 12 amino acids. Germline CDR1 is DFQATT and CDR2 is SNEGSKA (reference sequence). The CDR3 region has the DNA TGCAGTGCTAACCGACCCCATGAAAAACTGTTTTTT. Translated: CSANRPHEKLFF.

The rearrangement uses TRBV5-1 and TRBJ2-5; D gene ambiguous. The V gene's germline CDR1 is SGHRS and CDR2 YFSETQ. Between the trimmed V and J ends, which lost 0 bases and 5 bases, there was a span of 14 bases. The CDR3 has 15 amino acids. CDR3 sequence reads: CASSLGQPLGETQYF. CDR3 DNA sequence: TGCGCCAGCAGCTTGGGGCAACCTCTGGGGGAGACCCAGTACTTC. Using reference TRBV5-1 and TRBJ2-5 for the parts outside the CDR3, the full variable domain is KAGVTQTPRYLIKTRGQQVTLSCSPISGHRSVSWYQQTPGQGLQFLFEYFSETQRNKGNFPGRFSGRQFSNSRSEMNVSTLELGDSALYLCASSLGQPLGETQYFGPGTRLLVL.